The 10 T cell receptor beta chains reported below all come from one sample, sequenced in a study of control samples from healthy donors and cancer patients. Some clones are missing from TCRdb's copy, which holds only in-frame ones; the method was immunoSEQ multiplex PCR. Here the sample spans approximately 170,000 clones, more than 85% being singletons. The material sequenced was blood. The receptors stem from a woman in her twenties or thirties in good health.

This clone was seen a single time. V gene TRBV6-5 combines with J gene TRBJ2-7; 8 bases are a match to TRBD1. V shed 2 bases and J 5 bases; nucleotides not matched to a gene: 5. Germline V gene sequence: CDR1 MNHEY, CDR2 SVGAGI. The CDR3 extends over 14 amino acids. This CDR3 is CASSYTQGANEQYF. The CDR3 region has the DNA TGTGCCAGCAGTTACACTCAGGGGGCTAACGAGCAGTACTTC.

The chain recombines TRBV7-8 with TRBJ2-7; 7 bases are shared with TRBD2. Germline assignment: CDR1 SGHVS and CDR2 FQNEAQ. The length of the CDR3 is 16 residues. The junction had 11 bases not matched to a gene; V was cut back by 2 bases and J by 4 bases. The CDR3 DNA reads as TGTGCCAGCAGCTTACGGGAGGCTAGTGCGATTTACGAGCAGTACTTC. Translated: CASSLREASAIYEQYF.

Only one count was recorded for this clone. Other DNA sequences from this sample encode an identical CDR3 as well. The chain combines TRBV5-4 with TRBJ2-3; 8 bases line up with TRBD2. The V gene's germline CDR1 is SGHNT and CDR2 YYREEE (reference sequence). The V and J ends lost 0 bases and 3 bases, in that order; junction bases with no gene match: 0. The CDR3 is 14 amino acids. CDR3 coding DNA: TGTGCCAGCAGCTTGGCTAGCGGGACAGATACGCAGTATTTT. Translated: CASSLASGTDTQYF.

V and J are TRBV4-1 and TRBJ2-1, with D hard to call. Germline values: CDR1 MGHRA, CDR2 YSYEKL. The ends were cut back, 0 bases at V and 3 bases at J, with 9 bases in the middle. This CDR3 has 15 residues. Written as DNA, the CDR3 is TGCGCCAGCAGCCAAGATGGAAACAACTACAATGAGCAGTTCTTC. It translates to CASSQDGNNYNEQFF.

J is TRBJ1-4 and V is TRBV6-4; no clear D. The CDR3 length is 13 residues. V dropped 2 bases and J dropped 8 bases, with 9 bases sitting between them. Germline V gives CDR1 MRHNA, CDR2 SNTAGT. This CDR3 reads CASSDQPNEKLFF. The CDR3 DNA is TGTGCCAGCAGTGACCAGCCCAACGAAAAACTGTTTTTT.

The V and J genes are TRBV9 and TRBJ1-2, with 10 nucleotides matching TRBD1. The germline V gene encodes CDR1 SGDLS and CDR2 YYNGEE. The junction had 2 bases not matched to a gene; V was cut back by 0 bases and J by 6 bases. The CDR3 consists of 14 residues. CDR3 in DNA: TGTGCCAGCAGCGTAGTGGGGACAGGGGATGGCTACACCTTC. Residues: CASSVVGTGDGYTF.

The CDR3 is CASSTLDRGQETQYF. The DNA for the CDR3 is TGTGCCAGTAGTACCCTGGACAGGGGGCAAGAGACCCAGTACTTC. The genes are TRBV19 and TRBJ2-5, with 10 bases that match TRBD1. Germline V gives CDR1 LNHDA, CDR2 SQIVND (reference sequence). The CDR3 runs 15 residues. Trimming took 4 bases from V and 2 from J; bases not matched to a gene: 4.

V is TRBV7-9 and J is TRBJ1-2; a weak D match, TRBD1 (6 bases). This CDR3 contains 14 residues. CDR1 and CDR2 (germline): SEHNR, FQNEAQ (reference sequence). Trimming cost V 3 bases and J 4 bases, with 12 bases left between them. The CDR3 DNA sequence: TGTGCCAGCAGCTTGGCCGAGACAGGCTATGGCTACACCTTC. Its translation is CASSLAETGYGYTF.

The chain couples TRBV24-1 to TRBJ2-1; 15 positions match TRBD2. The CDR3 has 20 residues. Losses at the gene ends were 3 bases for V and 2 bases for J; bases not matched to a gene: 10. The germline gives CDR1 KGHDR, CDR2 SFDVKD. The CDR3 DNA reads TGTGCCACCAGTGATCCCGGACTAGCGGGAGGGCCTGGGACCTACAATGAGCAGTTCTTC. Translation: CATSDPGLAGGPGTYNEQFF.

The V gene is TRBV19, the J gene TRBJ1-1, with a weak D call TRBD1 (6 bases). This CDR3 contains 14 residues. Germline lookup yields CDR1 LNHDA and CDR2 SQIVND (reference sequence). The germline V and J ends were trimmed by 8 bases and 1 base, with 14 bases remaining between them. CDR3 region: CASSQGHPNTEAFF. Here the CDR3 DNA reads TGTGCCAGTTCCCAGGGACACCCGAACACTGAAGCTTTCTTT.